The sequence of this T cell receptor beta chain was determined in a study of cytomegalovirus exposure and HLA in healthy donors. Germline assignment: CDR1 SGHRS and CDR2 YFSETQ. V was pared by 4 bases and J by 4 bases, with 11 bases of the junction left unmatched. This CDR3 has 17 amino acids. The primer mix had 60 Vbeta and 13 Jbeta primers. Using immunoSEQ multiplex PCR, the repertoire was profiled, and TCRdb retains in-frame clones only, with some absent. The sample has about 89,000 clones, roughly four fifths seen once. On this clone itself: Its antigen is currently unknown.

Notes on the study in general: Segments of the TCR beta V type were, in most cases, productive about 87% or about 30% of the time in an earlier analysis.

The clonotype was recovered from a young man in good health and CMV-seronegative. Sequenced sample: PBMCs. The rearrangement joins TRBV5-1 to TRBJ2-7, with TRBD2 matching over 13 bases. The CDR3 region is CASSRTSGRLLAYEQYF. The CDR3 DNA reads TGCGCCAGCAGCCGGACTAGCGGGAGACTATTGGCGTACGAGCAGTACTTC.